This T cell receptor (beta chain) appears in the sequencing data of a study of long-term antiretroviral therapy in people with HIV. Trimming removed 4 bases at V and 3 bases at J, with 21 bases between. This CDR3 contains 17 residues. Germline V gives CDR1 SEHNR, CDR2 FQNEAQ (reference sequence). The run of the v3.0 immunoSEQ assay was at survey level. The method was immunoSEQ multiplex PCR; TCRdb's version includes in-frame clones alone and lacks a portion of them. The data contain over 30,000 clones, 97% of them singletons. Findings of the study overall: Relative to transplant donor controls, diversity remained lower despite increasing after ART. Repertoires with HIV possessed tighter CDR3 length spans than those of controls.

This clone is a singleton in its sample. Its target is not known. V gene TRBV7-9 combines with J gene TRBJ2-5, with D tentatively TRBD1 or TRBD2 (5 bases each). The TCR originated in a man aged 30 to 39 with HIV. The sequencing used unsorted PBMCs, collected 6.9 years after starting antiretroviral therapy. This chain's CDR3 is CASSWDPAAIEKETQYF. CDR3 coding DNA: TGTGCCAGCAGCTGGGACCCAGCGGCAATCGAGAAAGAGACCCAGTACTTC.